The 3 T cell receptor beta chains given below trace back to one sample, sequenced in a study of T cells of healthy individuals. MiXCR, run by TCRdb on the 5' RACE reads, gives a single entry per CDR3 protein. The sample lists 40,000 to 45,000 distinct CDR3 sequences, 3.5% to 5.5% occurring once. These receptors all stem from a human donor in good health.

In this sample, this clonotype turned up many times. The rearrangement joins TRBV19 to TRBJ1-5; D is unclear. CDR1 and CDR2 from the germline V gene are LNHDA and SQIVND (reference sequence). The germline V and J ends were trimmed by 3 bases and 5 bases, with 8 bases remaining between them. The CDR3 runs 13 residues. The CDR3 region has the DNA TGTGCCAGTAGTATTGGAGGGCATCAGCCCCAGCATTTT. This translates into CASSIGGHQPQHF.

This clonotype was observed many times. The gene calls are TRBV12-3 or TRBV12-4 and TRBJ1-2; D not resolved. V lost 2 bases, J lost 3 bases, and 10 bases lay in between. The CDR3 is 14 residues long. The CDR3 region has the DNA TGTGCCAGCAGTTTATCGGGTCCCTACTATGGCTACACCTTC. Protein: CASSLSGPYYGYTF.

In this sample, this clonotype turned up a few times. This sequence joins TRBV10-1 and TRBJ1-1, with D possibly being TRBD1 (6 bases). The CDR3 runs to 13 residues. Germline CDR1 and CDR2: WNHNN and SYGVQD (reference sequence). V lost 6 bases and J lost 1, with 9 bases in between. The CDR3 DNA is TGCGCCAGCAGCAGACAGGCGAACACTGAAGCTTTCTTT. Translated: CASSRQANTEAFF.